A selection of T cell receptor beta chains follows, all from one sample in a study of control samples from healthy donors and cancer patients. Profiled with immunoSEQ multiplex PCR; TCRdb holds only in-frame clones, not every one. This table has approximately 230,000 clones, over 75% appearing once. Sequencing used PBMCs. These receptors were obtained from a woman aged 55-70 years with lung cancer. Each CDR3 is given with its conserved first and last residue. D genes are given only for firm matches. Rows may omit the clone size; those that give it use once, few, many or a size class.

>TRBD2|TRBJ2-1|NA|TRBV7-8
TGTGCCAGCAGCTTTTCTTTGTCGGGGGGAATCTACAATGAGCAGTTCTTC
CASSFSLSGGIYNEQFF
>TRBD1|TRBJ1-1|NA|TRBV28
TGTGCCAGCAGTACTTTCAGGGGGCCAGCTTTCTTT
CASSTFRGPAFF
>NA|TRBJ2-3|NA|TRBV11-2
TGTGCCAGCAGCTTAGGGTTCGCAGATACGCAGTATTTT
CASSLGFADTQYF
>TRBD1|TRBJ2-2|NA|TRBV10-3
TGTGCCATCAGTCGGGACAGGGGGCTCACCGGGGAGCTGTTTTTT
CAISRDRGLTGELFF
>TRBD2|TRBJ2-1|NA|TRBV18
TGTGCCAGCTCACCAAGCGGGAGGGCTAAGCAGTTCTTC
CASSPSGRAKQFF
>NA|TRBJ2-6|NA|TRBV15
TGTGCCACCAGCGTAAGACTGAGAGGGGCCAACGTCCTGACTTTC
CATSVRLRGANVLTF
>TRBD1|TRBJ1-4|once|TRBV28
TGTGCCAGCGGACAGGGGGTGGGGGGAAAACTGTTTTTT
CASGQGVGGKLFF
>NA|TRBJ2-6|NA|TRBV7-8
TGTGCCAGCGAAACGTCTGGGGCCAACGTCCTGACTTTC
CASETSGANVLTF
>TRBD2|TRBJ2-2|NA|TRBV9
TGTGCCAGCAGCGTAAGCGGGAGCTACACCGGGGAGCTGTTTTTT
CASSVSGSYTGELFF
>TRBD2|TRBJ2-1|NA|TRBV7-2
TGTGCCAGCAGCTTTACCGCTAGCGGGAACAATGAGCAGTTCTTC
CASSFTASGNNEQFF
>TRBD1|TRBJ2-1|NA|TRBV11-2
TGTGCCAGCAGGGGGACAGGCTACAATGAGCAGTTCTTC
CASRGTGYNEQFF
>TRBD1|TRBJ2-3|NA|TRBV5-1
TGCGCCAGCAGCTACCGGACAGGTCGGCCAGATACGCAGTATTTT
CASSYRTGRPDTQYF
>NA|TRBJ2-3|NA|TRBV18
TGTGCCAGCTCGGGGCAGGGGCCAGATACGCAGTATTTT
CASSGQGPDTQYF
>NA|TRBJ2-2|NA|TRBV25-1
TGTGCCAGCAGCGAAGGGGTCGCCGGGGAGCTGTTTTTT
CASSEGVAGELFF
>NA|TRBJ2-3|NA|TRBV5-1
TGCGCCAGCAGCTGGGGACCTAAAATGGGAGATACGCAGTATTTT
CASSWGPKMGDTQYF
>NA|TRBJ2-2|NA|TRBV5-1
TGCGCCAGCAGCTTCCGGGCGAACACCGGGGAGCTGTTTTTT
CASSFRANTGELFF
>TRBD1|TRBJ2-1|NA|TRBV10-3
TGTGCCATCAGTGAGCCCAGTAGGGACAGGGGCCGAAATGAGCAGTTCTTC
CAISEPSRDRGRNEQFF
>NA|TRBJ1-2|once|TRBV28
TGTGCCAGCAGCGACAGCATTAACTATGGCTACACCTTC
CASSDSINYGYTF
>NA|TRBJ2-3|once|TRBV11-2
TGTGCCAGCAGCTTGAGGAGCACAGATACGCAGTATTTT
CASSLRSTDTQYF
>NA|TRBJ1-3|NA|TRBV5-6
TGTGCCAGCAGCTTGTGGGGGCTGTCTGGAAACACCATATATTTT
CASSLWGLSGNTIYF
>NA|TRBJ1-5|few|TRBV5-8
TGTGCCAGCAGCTTGGAGTCTGGGGGGACCGGCCAGCCCCAGCATTTT
CASSLESGGTGQPQHF
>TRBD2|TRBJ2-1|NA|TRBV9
TGTGCCAGCAGCGATATGCGGGGGGCCTCCTACAATGAGCAGTTCTTC
CASSDMRGASYNEQFF
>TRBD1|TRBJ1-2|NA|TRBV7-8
TGTGCCAGCAGCGAGGACAGGAACTATGGCTACACCTTC
CASSEDRNYGYTF
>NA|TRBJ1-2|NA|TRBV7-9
TGTGCCAGCAGCTTAGGGTCCCAGGATGGCTACACCTTC
CASSLGSQDGYTF
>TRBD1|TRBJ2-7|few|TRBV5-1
TGCGCCAGCAGCTTGGGAACAGGGGGCAGAAGCGACGAGCAGTACTTC
CASSLGTGGRSDEQYF
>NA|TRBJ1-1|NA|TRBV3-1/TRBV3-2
TGTGCCAGCAGCCTCGATATGTGGAACACTGAAGCTTTCTTT
CASSLDMWNTEAFF
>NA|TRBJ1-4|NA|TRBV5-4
TGTGCCAGCAGCTCACGGACGGCCACTAATGAAAAACTGTTTTTT
CASSSRTATNEKLFF
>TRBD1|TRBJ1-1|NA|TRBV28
TGTGCCAGCAGTGGGTGGAGGAGGACAGGGTTTATCACTGAAGCTTTCTTT
CASSGWRRTGFITEAFF
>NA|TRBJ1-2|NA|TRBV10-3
TGTGCCATCAAGGCGGGGGAAGCTAACTATGGCTACACCTTC
CAIKAGEANYGYTF
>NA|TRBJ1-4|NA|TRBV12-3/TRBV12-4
TGTGCCAGCAGTTTACATTATGAAAAACTGTTTTTT
CASSLHYEKLFF
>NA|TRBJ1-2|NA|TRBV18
TGTGCCAGCTCCCTCGAAACTAACTATGGCTACACCTTC
CASSLETNYGYTF
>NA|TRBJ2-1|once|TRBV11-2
TGTGCCAGCAGCCTGACATTGACCCCAAACAATGAGCAGTTCTTC
CASSLTLTPNNEQFF
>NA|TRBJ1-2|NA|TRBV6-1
TGTGCCAGCAGTGAACGGGCTGGGACACCAGTCTTCAACTATGGCTACACCTTC
CASSERAGTPVFNYGYTF
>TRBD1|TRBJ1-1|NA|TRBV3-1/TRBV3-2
TGTGCCAGCAGCCGGACAGGGATTGTCACTGAAGCTTTCTTT
CASSRTGIVTEAFF
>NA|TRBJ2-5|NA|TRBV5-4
TGTGCCAGCAGCTTGGATCCGGGATTAAGCCAAGAGACCCAGTACTTC
CASSLDPGLSQETQYF
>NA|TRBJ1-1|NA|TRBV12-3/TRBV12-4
TGTGCCAGCAGTTTCTCCGATCCCACTGAAGCTTTCTTT
CASSFSDPTEAFF
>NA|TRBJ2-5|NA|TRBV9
TGTGCCAGCAGCGGAACCGGGACGATCCAAGAGACCCAGTACTTC
CASSGTGTIQETQYF
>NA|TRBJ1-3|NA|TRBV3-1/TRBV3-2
TGTGCCAGCAGCCAAGTCACCCTGGGAGGGAAAAACACCATATATTTT
CASSQVTLGGKNTIYF
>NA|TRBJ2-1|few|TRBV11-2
TGTGCCAGCAGCTTAGGGCAGGGAGAGTCCTACAATGAGCAGTTCTTC
CASSLGQGESYNEQFF
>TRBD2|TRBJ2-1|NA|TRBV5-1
TGCGCCAGCAGCTTGCAACTAGCGGGGGGATCCAATGAGCAGTTCTTC
CASSLQLAGGSNEQFF
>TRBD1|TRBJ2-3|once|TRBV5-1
TGCGCCAGCAGCTCCGGGACAGGCACAGATACGCAGTATTTT
CASSSGTGTDTQYF
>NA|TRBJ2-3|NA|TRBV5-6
TGTGCCAGCAGTCCCGGGGGGCTGGTAGATACGCAGTATTTT
CASSPGGLVDTQYF
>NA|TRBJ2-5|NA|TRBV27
TGTGCCAGCCACCGTGCGGGGGAGACCCAGTACTTC
CASHRAGETQYF